This is a list of T cell receptor beta chains from one sample in a study of regulatory T cells in long-lasting Graves disease. TCRdb called the multiplex PCR reads again in MiXCR, with one record for every CDR3 protein. The profile shows around 360,000 distinct CDR3 sequences, roughly 15% of them singletons. In addition, the sample was reused for a study of T cells in Graves' hyperthyroidism and ophthalmopathy.

The starting material was peripheral blood mononuclear cells (PBMCs), obtained at new diagnosis, from a patient treated with antithyroid drugs. These receptors were obtained from a young woman with Graves disease. Each CDR3 is given without its conserved first and last residue. The order of the fields is CDR3 protein, V gene, D gene, J gene. The D gene is left open where the match is weak.

CDR3aa: AWSVGSSGGQETQY
v_gene: TRBV30
d_gene: TRBD2
j_gene: TRBJ2-5

CDR3aa: AWSVAVNTEAF
v_gene: TRBV30
d_gene: -
j_gene: TRBJ1-1

CDR3aa: AWSTQAFNQPQH
v_gene: TRBV30
d_gene: -
j_gene: TRBJ1-5

CDR3aa: ASSGDRRGGEGTDTQY
v_gene: TRBV6-1
d_gene: TRBD2
j_gene: TRBJ2-3

CDR3aa: ASSAGQGGNTEAF
v_gene: TRBV6-1
d_gene: TRBD1
j_gene: TRBJ1-1

CDR3aa: ASSEANRGHGYT
v_gene: TRBV2
d_gene: TRBD1
j_gene: TRBJ1-2

CDR3aa: ASSQTSGSTYEQY
v_gene: TRBV14
d_gene: TRBD2
j_gene: TRBJ2-7

CDR3aa: ASSFQRIEAF
v_gene: TRBV28
d_gene: -
j_gene: TRBJ1-1

CDR3aa: ASSLQGGSGGFTDTQY
v_gene: TRBV7-3
d_gene: TRBD2
j_gene: TRBJ2-3

CDR3aa: ANSPKTDRTEAF
v_gene: TRBV18
d_gene: -
j_gene: TRBJ1-1

CDR3aa: ASSFQGYNEQF
v_gene: TRBV7-6
d_gene: -
j_gene: TRBJ2-1

CDR3aa: ASSFQGGSGANVLT
v_gene: TRBV5-1
d_gene: -
j_gene: TRBJ2-6

CDR3aa: ASRAGQAYYEQY
v_gene: TRBV19
d_gene: TRBD1
j_gene: TRBJ2-7

CDR3aa: ASSSNRGIGELF
v_gene: TRBV11-2
d_gene: -
j_gene: TRBJ2-2

CDR3aa: ASSLLSGRVGGELF
v_gene: TRBV7-2
d_gene: TRBD2
j_gene: TRBJ2-2

CDR3aa: ASSHETSGSYNEQF
v_gene: TRBV4-1
d_gene: TRBD2
j_gene: TRBJ2-1

CDR3aa: ASRGVGETQY
v_gene: TRBV2
d_gene: -
j_gene: TRBJ2-5

CDR3aa: ASSFPQLAATDTQY
v_gene: TRBV7-9
d_gene: TRBD2
j_gene: TRBJ2-3

CDR3aa: ASSYTVEGAEAF
v_gene: TRBV7-6
d_gene: -
j_gene: TRBJ1-1

CDR3aa: ASSEWRGAGNQPQH
v_gene: TRBV6-1
d_gene: -
j_gene: TRBJ1-5

CDR3aa: ASSLDLGGYTEAF
v_gene: TRBV7-8
d_gene: -
j_gene: TRBJ1-1

CDR3aa: ASSFPGQGFSEQF
v_gene: TRBV27
d_gene: TRBD1
j_gene: TRBJ2-1

CDR3aa: ASSLVGVPQPQH
v_gene: TRBV5-6
d_gene: -
j_gene: TRBJ1-5

CDR3aa: ASSQTSGFDTQY
v_gene: TRBV5-1
d_gene: -
j_gene: TRBJ2-3

CDR3aa: ASSLGRVFLAKNIQY
v_gene: TRBV7-2
d_gene: -
j_gene: TRBJ2-4

CDR3aa: SARSAPNQPQH
v_gene: TRBV20-1
d_gene: -
j_gene: TRBJ1-5

CDR3aa: ATSDLGTREQF
v_gene: TRBV24-1
d_gene: -
j_gene: TRBJ2-1

CDR3aa: ASSPRTSVIEQY
v_gene: TRBV2
d_gene: TRBD2
j_gene: TRBJ2-7

CDR3aa: SAWTGMTEAF
v_gene: TRBV20-1
d_gene: -
j_gene: TRBJ1-1

CDR3aa: ASSERSGTDTQY
v_gene: TRBV7-8
d_gene: -
j_gene: TRBJ2-3

CDR3aa: ASSSLKWGASSYEQY
v_gene: TRBV5-4
d_gene: -
j_gene: TRBJ2-7

CDR3aa: ASSRTGTDYGYT
v_gene: TRBV6-2/TRBV6-3
d_gene: TRBD1
j_gene: TRBJ1-2

CDR3aa: ASSNTYDQY
v_gene: TRBV2
d_gene: -
j_gene: TRBJ2-7

CDR3aa: ASSEYFWSGMNTEAF
v_gene: TRBV6-2/TRBV6-3
d_gene: -
j_gene: TRBJ1-1

CDR3aa: ASSRDGYTDTQY
v_gene: TRBV2
d_gene: -
j_gene: TRBJ2-3

CDR3aa: ASSQGDRVQPQH
v_gene: TRBV3-1
d_gene: TRBD1
j_gene: TRBJ1-5

CDR3aa: ASSFILAGDLGELF
v_gene: TRBV28
d_gene: TRBD2
j_gene: TRBJ2-2

CDR3aa: ASSYGENTEAF
v_gene: TRBV6-5
d_gene: -
j_gene: TRBJ1-1

CDR3aa: ASSVAGSGNTIY
v_gene: TRBV9
d_gene: -
j_gene: TRBJ1-3

CDR3aa: ASSQGAGNQPQH
v_gene: TRBV18
d_gene: TRBD1
j_gene: TRBJ1-5

CDR3aa: ASSLRTGGEEDTQY
v_gene: TRBV11-3
d_gene: TRBD1
j_gene: TRBJ2-3

CDR3aa: ASSVGYYGYT
v_gene: TRBV10-2
d_gene: -
j_gene: TRBJ1-2

CDR3aa: ASSPQESNQPQH
v_gene: TRBV28
d_gene: -
j_gene: TRBJ1-5

CDR3aa: ASRPNSGGQETQY
v_gene: TRBV2
d_gene: TRBD2
j_gene: TRBJ2-5

CDR3aa: ASSLHGQGNYGYT
v_gene: TRBV19
d_gene: TRBD1
j_gene: TRBJ1-2

CDR3aa: ATSAGMENTEAF
v_gene: TRBV24-1
d_gene: -
j_gene: TRBJ1-1